This TCR beta chain was documented in a study of identical twins. CDR1 is SGHRS, CDR2 YFSETQ, per germline. This CDR3 has 17 amino acids. Comment on this clonotype: A read error may be the cause here, since a much bigger clone is one base away.

TCRdb reprocessed the 5' RACE reads via MiXCR and lists one record per CDR3 protein. In the table there are around 670,000 distinct CDR3 sequences, 6% to 6.5% of which are singletons. Sequenced: naive T cells sorted from blood. This clonotype was obtained from a man aged 18 to 29 in good health. The genes are TRBV5-1 and TRBJ1-3; no definite D call. CDR3 sequence reads: CDSSLIPGTDSGNTIYF. The CDR3 DNA reads as TGCGACAGCAGCTTGATTCCTGGTACGGACTCTGGAAACACCATATATTTT.